Each of the 25 T cell receptor beta chains below was sequenced from the same sample in a study of cytomegalovirus exposure and HLA in healthy donors. Vbeta (60) and Jbeta (13) primers were used in the PCR. Measured with immunoSEQ multiplex PCR; TCRdb has only the in-frame clones, and not every one. The table shows fewer than 85,000 clones, with 78% occurring only once. The sample was PBMCs. These receptors were obtained from a man aged 18 to 29 in good health and CMV-seropositive.

V usage is TRBV29-1 and J usage is TRBJ1-1; TRBD1 agrees at 9 bases. The CDR3 has 15 amino acids. Looked up from germline, CDR1 is SQVTM and CDR2 is ANQGSEA. Losses at the gene ends were 6 bases for V and 5 bases for J; bases not matched to a gene: 13. The CDR3, as DNA: TGCAGCGTCGAGTCACAGGGGGCAAAGGTTACTGAAGCTTTCTTT. This encodes CSVESQGAKVTEAFF.

This rearrangement joins TRBV15 to TRBJ2-4; D uncertain. Trimming shortened V by 5 bases and J by 0 bases, and 11 bases separated the two germline ends. This CDR3 has 15 amino acids. CDR1 LNHNV and CDR2 YYDKDF come from the germline V gene (reference sequence). The CDR3 DNA is TGTGCCACCAGCCCACGACATCTAGCCAAAAACATTCAGTACTTC. This codes for CATSPRHLAKNIQYF. Based on the CDR3 plus reference TRBV15 and TRBJ2-4, the full variable domain is DAMVIQNPRYQVTQFGKPVTLSCSQTLNHNVMYWYQQKSSQAPKLLFHYYDKDFNNEADTPDNFQSRRPNTSFCFLDIRSPGLGDTAMYLCATSPRHLAKNIQYFGAGTRLSVL.

V gene TRBV15 combines with J gene TRBJ2-6; 8 bases align to TRBD1. The CDR3 loop spans 18 amino acids. Germline-derived CDR1 and CDR2 are LNHNV and YYDKDF (reference sequence). V lost 7 bases, J lost 0 bases, and 11 bases stayed unmatched. CDR3: CATKSGQEGLSGANVLTF. The CDR3 DNA sequence: TGTGCCACCAAATCGGGACAGGAGGGGCTCTCTGGGGCCAACGTCCTGACTTTC. Supplemented by reference TRBV15 and TRBJ2-6, the full variable domain reads DAMVIQNPRYQVTQFGKPVTLSCSQTLNHNVMYWYQQKSSQAPKLLFHYYDKDFNNEADTPDNFQSRRPNTSFCFLDIRSPGLGDTAMYLCATKSGQEGLSGANVLTFGAGSRLTVL.

The rearrangement joins TRBV6-5 to TRBJ1-5; D uncertain. Per the germline V gene, CDR1 is MNHEY and CDR2 is SVGAGI. The CDR3 has 15 amino acids. V gave up 3 bases and J gave up 0 bases, with 9 bases separating them. CDR3 protein: CASSYSGNSNQPQHF. The CDR3 DNA sequence: TGTGCCAGCAGTTATTCGGGTAATAGCAATCAGCCCCAGCATTTT.

DNA of the CDR3: TGTGCCAGCAGCCCGGGGGGGGTCCTAACGGAGCAGTACTTC. It translates to CASSPGGVLTEQYF. J is TRBJ2-7 and V is TRBV7-8, with 8 bases lining up with TRBD2. V was pared by 5 bases and J by 7 bases, with 10 bases of the junction left unmatched. Germline lookup yields CDR1 SGHVS and CDR2 FQNEAQ. CDR3 size: 14 residues.

The chain couples TRBV5-6 to TRBJ1-2; D is uncertain. V dropped 1 base and J dropped 0 bases, with 10 bases sitting between them. Germline V gene sequence: CDR1 SGHDT, CDR2 YYEEEE. This CDR3 region has 15 residues. CDR3 in amino acids: CASSLWRRANYGYTF. The CDR3 DNA reads as TGTGCCAGCAGCTTGTGGAGGCGAGCTAACTATGGCTACACCTTC.

This chain uses TRBV5-8 with TRBJ1-5, with D unresolved. The V end lost 9 bases, the J end lost 2 bases, and 21 bases lay between the germline ends. The CDR3 contains 16 residues. The germline CDR1 and CDR2 sequences are SGHTS and YDEGEE. The CDR3 bases are TGTGCCACTAAGGATATCCGCCGAGAGGGCAATCAGCCCCAGCATTTT. Amino acid sequence: CATKDIRREGNQPQHF.

This clone appeared a few times. This sequence joins TRBV2 and TRBJ1-5; TRBD1 is a possible D gene (6 bases). The CDR3 totals 14 residues. The germline CDR1 and CDR2 sequences are SNHLY and FYNNEI. Trimming took 6 bases from V and 2 from J, leaving 11 bases between them. The chain's CDR3 is CASRLQGGNQPQHF. The CDR3 DNA sequence: TGTGCCAGCAGGCTACAGGGTGGCAATCAGCCCCAGCATTTT.

The V call is TRBV5-1, the J call TRBJ2-6, with a weak D call TRBD2 (5 bases). Germline assignment: CDR1 SGHRS and CDR2 YFSETQ. The CDR3 extends over 17 amino acids. With 0 bases removed from V and 4 bases from J, the gap between germline ends came to 14 bases. CDR3 coding DNA: TGCGCCAGCAGCTTGGTGCGGGTCACGTCGGGGGCCAACGTCCTGACTTTC. Encoded protein: CASSLVRVTSGANVLTF.

V and J are TRBV30 and TRBJ1-5; D remains ambiguous. The CDR3 is 16 amino acids. Germline assignment: CDR1 GTSNPN and CDR2 SVGIG (reference sequence). CDR3 nucleotides: TGTCCCGTGCCTGGAGTCCGGAGATATAGCAATCAGCCCCAGCATTTT. This codes for CPVPGVRRYSNQPQHF.

The sample holds one count of this clone. The chain employs TRBV28 and TRBJ2-7; 8 bases are shared with TRBD1. V was pared by 8 bases and J by 7 bases, with 7 bases of the junction left unmatched. The CDR3 sequence is 12 residues long. Germline values: CDR1 MDHEN, CDR2 SYDVKM. The DNA for the CDR3 is TGTGCCAGCGGGAACAGGGGGAGGGAGCAGTACTTC. The encoded protein is CASGNRGREQYF.

This clone was detected once. This chain joins TRBV5-1 and TRBJ2-1; a possible D gene is TRBD2 (6 bases). The germline gives CDR1 SGHRS, CDR2 YFSETQ. This CDR3 is 17 amino acids long. Trimming pared 4 bases from V and 0 bases from J, leaving 17 bases between. The CDR3 region is CASSVGGGVGSYNEQFF. The CDR3 DNA follows: TGCGCCAGCAGCGTCGGGGGTGGGGTGGGCTCCTACAATGAGCAGTTCTTC.

The chain employs TRBV5-1 and TRBJ2-1; unclear D gene. Germline V CDR1 and CDR2: SGHRS, YFSETQ. Trimming removed 3 bases from V and 0 bases from J, with 10 bases in between. The CDR3 covers 15 residues. The CDR3 spells CASSSYYSSYNEQFF. DNA of the CDR3: TGCGCCAGCAGCTCTTATTACAGCTCCTACAATGAGCAGTTCTTC.

The chain is built from TRBV4-1 and TRBJ2-3, with D tentatively TRBD2 (6 bases). Per germline, CDR1 MGHRA and CDR2 YSYEKL. This CDR3 has 15 amino acids. Deletions cut 1 base from V and 6 bases from J, with 14 bases between. For the CDR3, the DNA is TGCGCCAGCAGCCAAGGGGGGGTCAGGGCGGATACGCAGTATTTT. This encodes CASSQGGVRADTQYF.

The rearrangement joins TRBV5-6 to TRBJ1-1; D unclear. This CDR3 is built from 13 residues. Trimming took off 3 bases at V and 4 bases at J, with 10 bases between the two ends. In germline, CDR1 is SGHDT, CDR2 YYEEEE. CDR3 in DNA: TGTGCCAGCAGCTATACAAGTCGCACTGAAGCTTTCTTT. Translated, it gives CASSYTSRTEAFF.

The chain employs TRBV5-8 and TRBJ2-1; 12 positions match TRBD2. In germline, CDR1 is SGHTS, CDR2 YDEGEE. V was clipped by 0 bases and J by 9 bases; unmatched bases: 10. This CDR3 has 17 residues. The CDR3 nucleotides are TGTGCCAGCAGCTTGGTCTCGACTAGCGGGAGTCGTGGTGAGCAGTTCTTC. Protein: CASSLVSTSGSRGEQFF.

The chain has TRBV5-6 and TRBJ1-4; D not certain. The CDR3 is 16 amino acids. Between the trimmed V and J ends, which lost 3 bases and 8 bases, there was a span of 20 bases. The V gene's germline CDR1 is SGHDT and CDR2 YYEEEE. CDR3 sequence: CASSWAGVFVREKLFF. The CDR3 nucleotides are TGTGCCAGCAGCTGGGCCGGGGTCTTCGTTCGCGAAAAACTGTTTTTT.

V gene TRBV25-1 combines with J gene TRBJ1-2; TRBD1 might be the D (5 bases). Germline lookup yields CDR1 MGHDK and CDR2 SYGVNS. With 3 bases removed from V and 4 bases from J, the gap between germline ends came to 12 bases. This CDR3 is 14 amino acids long. CDR3 nucleotides: TGTGCCAGCAGTGAGTCTGGGGCCGGCTATGGCTACACCTTC. Amino acid sequence: CASSESGAGYGYTF.

This clone was recorded a few times. This rearrangement joins TRBV5-1 to TRBJ1-1; D is possibly TRBD1 (6 bases). This CDR3 contains 15 residues. Germline V gene sequence: CDR1 SGHRS, CDR2 YFSETQ. The ends were cut back, 4 bases at V and 4 bases at J, with 17 bases in the middle. The CDR3 loop reads CASSEPTGPGTEAFF. The CDR3 DNA reads as TGCGCCAGCAGCGAGCCGACAGGCCCAGGCACTGAAGCTTTCTTT.

The V gene is TRBV6-6, the J gene TRBJ1-1; D is possibly TRBD1 (6 bases). CDR3 length: 15 residues. From germline, CDR1 is MNHNY and CDR2 SVGAGI (reference sequence). Trimming stripped 5 bases from V and 6 bases from J, with 19 bases between. The CDR3 loop is CASSHTWTARAEAFF. The DNA for the CDR3 is TGTGCCAGCAGTCATACGTGGACAGCTAGGGCTGAAGCTTTCTTT.

The chain couples TRBV25-1 to TRBJ2-7; D unresolved. V lost 4 bases and J lost 3, with 4 bases in between. The CDR3 totals 11 residues. Germline V gene lookup returns CDR1 MGHDK and CDR2 SYGVNS. The DNA of the CDR3 is TGTGCCAGCAGTGTTCTCTACGAGCAGTACTTC. Translating it yields CASSVLYEQYF.

V is TRBV4-1 and J is TRBJ1-1, with 7 bases lining up with TRBD1. This CDR3 has 15 residues. Germline CDR1 reads MGHRA; CDR2 reads YSYEKL. Unmatched junction bases numbered 6, after V lost 4 bases and J lost 1 base. The CDR3 region is CASSLTGAQNTEAFF. The CDR3 coding sequence is TGCGCCAGCAGCCTAACAGGGGCCCAGAACACTGAAGCTTTCTTT.

The rearrangement uses TRBV15 and TRBJ2-3; unclear D gene. CDR3 length: 14 residues. Germline lookup yields CDR1 LNHNV and CDR2 YYDKDF (reference sequence). With 1 base removed from V and 6 bases from J, the gap between germline ends came to 11 bases. CDR3 nucleotides: TGTGCCACCAGCAGAGGTTCTGTCTTGGATACGCAGTATTTT. Its protein product is CATSRGSVLDTQYF.

Written as DNA, the CDR3 is TGCGCCAGCAGCCAAGTAGGCGGTACAGGTCTGTTTGGAAACACCATATATTTT. This codes for CASSQVGGTGLFGNTIYF. The genes are TRBV4-1 and TRBJ1-3; TRBD1 might be the D (5 bases). Trimming shortened V by 1 base and J by 3 bases, and 19 bases separated the two germline ends. The V gene's germline CDR1 is MGHRA and CDR2 YSYEKL. This CDR3 has 18 amino acids.

J is TRBJ1-2 and V is TRBV15; D remains unclear. Germline assignment: CDR1 LNHNV and CDR2 YYDKDF (reference sequence). CDR3 length equals 12 residues. V lost 0 bases and J lost 7, with 6 bases in between. This chain's CDR3 is CATSRDFIGYTF. CDR3 DNA sequence: TGTGCCACCAGCAGAGATTTTATTGGCTACACCTTC.